What follows is one T cell receptor beta chain and its context. Only in-frame clones appear in the TCRdb table, and some are missing; sequencing was by immunoSEQ multiplex PCR. The table includes tens of thousands of clones, 85% to 95% detected once. The data are from a study of OX40 agonist ivuxolimab in advanced cancers. Sequencing used CD4+ or CD8+ T cells sorted from blood, obtained in a trial of the OX40 agonist ivuxolimab. The TCR comes from an adult with an advanced solid tumor such as melanoma, head and neck, liver or kidney cancer.

The CDR3 is CASTLQGPPYEQYF. Written as DNA, the CDR3 is TGTGCCAGCACCCTACAGGGGCCCCCCTACGAGCAGTACTTC. The V call is TRBV7-2, the J call TRBJ2-7, with 7 bases aligning to TRBD1. Germline V CDR1 and CDR2: SGHTA, FQGNSA. V lost 7 bases to trimming and J lost 2 bases; unmatched junction nucleotides: 8. This CDR3 is built from 14 residues.